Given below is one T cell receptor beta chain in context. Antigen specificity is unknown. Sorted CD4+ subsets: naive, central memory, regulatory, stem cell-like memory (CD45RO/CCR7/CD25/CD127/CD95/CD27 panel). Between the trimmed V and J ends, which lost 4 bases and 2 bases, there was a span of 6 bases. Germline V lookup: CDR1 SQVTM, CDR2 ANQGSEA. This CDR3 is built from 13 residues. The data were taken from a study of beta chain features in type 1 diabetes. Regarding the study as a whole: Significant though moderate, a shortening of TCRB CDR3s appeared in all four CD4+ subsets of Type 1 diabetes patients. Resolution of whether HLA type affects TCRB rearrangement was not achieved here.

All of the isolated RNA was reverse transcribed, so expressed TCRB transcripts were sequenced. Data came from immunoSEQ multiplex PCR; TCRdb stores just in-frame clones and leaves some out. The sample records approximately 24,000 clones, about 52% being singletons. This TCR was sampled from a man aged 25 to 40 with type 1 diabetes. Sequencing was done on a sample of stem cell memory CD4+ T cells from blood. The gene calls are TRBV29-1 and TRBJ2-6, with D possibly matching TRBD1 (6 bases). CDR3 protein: CSVGGPGANVLTF. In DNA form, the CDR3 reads TGCAGCGTTGGGGGGCCTGGGGCCAACGTCCTGACTTTC.